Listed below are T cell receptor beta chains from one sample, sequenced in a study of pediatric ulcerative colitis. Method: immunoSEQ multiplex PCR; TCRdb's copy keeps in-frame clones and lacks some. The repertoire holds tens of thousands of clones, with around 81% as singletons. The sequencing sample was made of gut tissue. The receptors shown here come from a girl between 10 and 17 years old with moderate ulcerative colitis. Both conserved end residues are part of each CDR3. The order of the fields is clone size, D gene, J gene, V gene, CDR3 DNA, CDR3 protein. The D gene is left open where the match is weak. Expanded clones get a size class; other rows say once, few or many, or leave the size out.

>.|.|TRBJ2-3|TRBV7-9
TGTGCCAGCAGCTTAGCGATTTATGGGGGAACAGATACGCAGTATTTT
CASSLAIYGGTDTQYF
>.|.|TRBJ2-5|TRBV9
TGTGCCAGCAGCGTAGATCACAGGCAAGAGACCCAGTACTTC
CASSVDHRQETQYF
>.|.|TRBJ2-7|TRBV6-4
TGTGCCAGCAGTGACTTTAGCTCCACCCCCTCCTACGAGCAGTACTTC
CASSDFSSTPSYEQYF
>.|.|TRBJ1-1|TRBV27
TGTGCCAGCAGTTTATCGCCGCGGAACACTGAAGCTTTCTTT
CASSLSPRNTEAFF
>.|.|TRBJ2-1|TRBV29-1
TGCAGCGTTGAAGATCGGGGACTCCACAATGAGCAGTTCTTC
CSVEDRGLHNEQFF
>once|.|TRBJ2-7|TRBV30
TGTGCCTGGAGTGGAGTGGGGGCCGAAGGATCCCTAAGCTTC
CAWSGVGAEGSLSF
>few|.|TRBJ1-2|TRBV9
TGTGCCAGCAGCCATGAGAGCATGGATGGCTACACCTTC
CASSHESMDGYTF
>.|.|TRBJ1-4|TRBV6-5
TGTGCCAGCAGTTACTCACCGTCGAGTGTTGAAAAACTGTTTTTT
CASSYSPSSVEKLFF
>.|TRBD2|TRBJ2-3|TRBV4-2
TGTGCCAGCAGCCGAGGGACTAGCGGAGATACGCAGTATTTT
CASSRGTSGDTQYF
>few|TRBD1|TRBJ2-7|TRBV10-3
TGTGCCATCAGGACAATGGGACAGGGTATATCCGAGCAGTACTTC
CAIRTMGQGISEQYF
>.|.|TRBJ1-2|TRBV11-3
TGTGCCAGCAGTCTACAGCGCTATGGCTACACCTTC
CASSLQRYGYTF
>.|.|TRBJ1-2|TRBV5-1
TGCGCCAGCAGCCTTGTTGGCGGGGGGGGCTACACCTTC
CASSLVGGGGYTF
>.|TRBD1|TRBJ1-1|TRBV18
TGTGCCAGCTCGACAGGGTATGGCCTTGAAGCTTTCTTT
CASSTGYGLEAFF
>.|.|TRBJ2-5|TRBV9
TGTGCCAGCAGCACTAGAGGCTTATTCCAAGAGACCCAGTACTTC
CASSTRGLFQETQYF
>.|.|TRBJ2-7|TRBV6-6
TGTGCCAGCAGTTACTCGACTACCCCCTACGAGCAGTACTTC
CASSYSTTPYEQYF
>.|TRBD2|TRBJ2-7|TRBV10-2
TGCGCCAGCTCGGGAGGGGGTGAGCAGTACTTC
CASSGGGEQYF
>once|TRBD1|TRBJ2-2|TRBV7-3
TGTGCCAGCAGCTCCCCGGACAGGACCACGACCGGGGAGCTGTTTTTT
CASSSPDRTTTGELFF
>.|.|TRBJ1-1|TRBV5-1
TGCGCCAGCAGAACGGGCAGTATGAACACTGAAGCTTTCTTT
CASRTGSMNTEAFF
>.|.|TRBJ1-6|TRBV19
TGTGCCAGTAGGGGGTCGGCAACCCACTATAATTCACCCCTCCACTTT
CASRGSATHYNSPLHF
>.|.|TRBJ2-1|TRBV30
TGTGCCTGGAGCCTAACAGGGAATGAGCAGTTCTTC
CAWSLTGNEQFF
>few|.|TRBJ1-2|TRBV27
TGTGCCAGTAGCCGGGGAAATCTCAACTATGGCTACACCTTC
CASSRGNLNYGYTF
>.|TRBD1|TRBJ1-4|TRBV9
TGTGCCAGCAGCGTAGAGGGACAGGGGTGGGAAAAACTGTTTTTT
CASSVEGQGWEKLFF
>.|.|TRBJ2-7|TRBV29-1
TGCAGCGTTGCCGACTCCCGCTCCTACGAGCAGTACTTC
CSVADSRSYEQYF
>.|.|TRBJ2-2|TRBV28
TGTGCCAGCAGTTTATTAACCTTAGGGTACACCGGGGAGCTGTTTTTT
CASSLLTLGYTGELFF
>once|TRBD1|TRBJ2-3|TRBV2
TGTGCCAGCAGTGGCATCGGGACAGGGACAGATACGCAGTATTTT
CASSGIGTGTDTQYF
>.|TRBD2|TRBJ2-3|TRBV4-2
TGTGCCAGCAGCCAAGATCTAGCGGGTCTTCAAGATACGCAGTATTTT
CASSQDLAGLQDTQYF
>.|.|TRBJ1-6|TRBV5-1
TGCGCCAGCAGCCCCCTGGACTTCTATAATTCACCCCTCCACTTT
CASSPLDFYNSPLHF
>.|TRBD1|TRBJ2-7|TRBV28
TGTGCCAGCAGTTACAGGGGGCAAAGCTCCTACGAGCAGTACTTC
CASSYRGQSSYEQYF
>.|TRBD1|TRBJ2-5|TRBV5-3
TGTGCCAGAAGCCTAAGACAGGGAGTAAGGGGGAAAGAGACCCAGTACTTC
CARSLRQGVRGKETQYF
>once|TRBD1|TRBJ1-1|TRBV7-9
TGTGCCAGCAGCTGGGGACAGGGGCTTTACACTGAAGCTTTCTTT
CASSWGQGLYTEAFF
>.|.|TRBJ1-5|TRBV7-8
TGTGCCAGCAGCTTAGTTGCGGGGGTGGCTCAGCCCCAGCATTTT
CASSLVAGVAQPQHF
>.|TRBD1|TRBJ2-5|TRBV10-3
TGTGCCATCAGTGAAGGACAGGGGCAAGAGACCCAGTACTTC
CAISEGQGQETQYF
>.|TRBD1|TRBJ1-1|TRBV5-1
TGCGCCAGCAGCTTGGTGCCAGCAGGGGGGACTGAAGCTTTCTTT
CASSLVPAGGTEAFF
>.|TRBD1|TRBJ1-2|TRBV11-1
TGTGCCAGCAGTCGAAACAGGGGGCTGAACTCCTATGGCTACACCTTC
CASSRNRGLNSYGYTF
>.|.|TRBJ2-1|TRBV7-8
TGTGCCAGCAGCTTAGGGCGGGACAATGAGCAGTTCTTC
CASSLGRDNEQFF
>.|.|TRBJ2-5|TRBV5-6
TGTGCCAGCAGCTTGGATCGTGGCGCGACGGAGACCCAGTACTTC
CASSLDRGATETQYF
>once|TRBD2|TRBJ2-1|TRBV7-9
TGTGCCAGCAGCTCGGCCCCAACTAGCGGGGCGGGGAATGAGCAGTTCTTC
CASSSAPTSGAGNEQFF
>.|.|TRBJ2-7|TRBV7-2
TGTGCCAGCACCTTAGGGGGGTACGAGCAGTACTTC
CASTLGGYEQYF
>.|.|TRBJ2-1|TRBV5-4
TGTGCCAGCAGCTTAGGCATAGAAATCTCCTACAATGAGCAGTTCTTC
CASSLGIEISYNEQFF
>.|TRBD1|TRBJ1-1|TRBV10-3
TGTGCCATCAGGACAGGGGCTGAAGCTTTCTTT
CAIRTGAEAFF
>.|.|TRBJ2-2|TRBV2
TGTGCCGGGGGCGGGTACACCGGGGAGCTGTTTTTT
CAGGGYTGELFF
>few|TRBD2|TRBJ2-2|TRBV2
TGTGCCAGCAAGGGAGGGGCTGTCGGGGAGCTGTTTTTT
CASKGGAVGELFF
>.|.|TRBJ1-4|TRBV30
TGTGCCTGGAGCCCAACACGAGGGGTGGACGGGAATGAAAAACTGTTTTTT
CAWSPTRGVDGNEKLFF
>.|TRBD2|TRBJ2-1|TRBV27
TGTGCCAGCTCGCGGGGGTCTGACTCCTACAATGAGCAGTTCTTC
CASSRGSDSYNEQFF
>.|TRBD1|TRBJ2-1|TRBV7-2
TGTGCCAGCAGCGCCCAAACAGGGGCTTCCTACAATGAGCAGTTCTTC
CASSAQTGASYNEQFF
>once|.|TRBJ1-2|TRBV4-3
TGCGCCAGCAGCCAGAGGGGAGGCTATGGCTACACCTTC
CASSQRGGYGYTF
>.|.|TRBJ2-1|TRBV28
TGTGCCAGCAGTGGGCGGGGGCCCTACAATGAGCAGTTCTTC
CASSGRGPYNEQFF
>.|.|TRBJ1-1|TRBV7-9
TGTGCCAGCAGCTTAGGTGAGGGATTGAACACTGAAGCTTTCTTT
CASSLGEGLNTEAFF
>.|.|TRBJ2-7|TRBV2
TGTGCCAGCAGTGAACAGTACTACGAGCAGTACTTC
CASSEQYYEQYF
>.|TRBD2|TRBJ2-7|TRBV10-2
TGCGCCAGCACCCTTCGCGGGGGGCGCGAGCAGTACTTC
CASTLRGGREQYF
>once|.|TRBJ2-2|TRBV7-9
TGTGCCAGCAGACCACCGGGACACCCGAGCACCGGGGAGCTGTTTTTT
CASRPPGHPSTGELFF
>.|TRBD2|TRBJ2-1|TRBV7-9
TGTGCCAGCAGCTTCCTAGCGGGGGCGACCTACAATGAGCAGTTCTTC
CASSFLAGATYNEQFF
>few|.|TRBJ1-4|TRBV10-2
TGCGCCAGCAGTGAAGGGTTTAGGGAAAAACTGTTTTTT
CASSEGFREKLFF
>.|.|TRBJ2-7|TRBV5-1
TGCGCCAGCAGCCCATTACCCGGGACGGTCTCCTACGAGCAGTACTTC
CASSPLPGTVSYEQYF
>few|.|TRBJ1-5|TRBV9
TGTGCCAGCAGCGTAGGAATGGGGGATCAGCCCCAGCATTTT
CASSVGMGDQPQHF